The clone carrying this T cell receptor (beta chain) has at least ten counts. From RNA transcripts, TCR beta CDR3 regions were amplified. First-round RT-PCR with HTBI primers amplified the TCR CDR3 region. MiXCR, applied by TCRdb to the multiplex PCR reads, yields one record per CDR3 protein. This table has about 510,000 distinct CDR3 sequences, 46% appearing once. V lost 0 bases to trimming and J lost 0 bases, with 14 bases between them. The CDR3 totals 16 residues. Per germline, CDR1 DFQATT and CDR2 SNEGSKA (reference sequence). Uncontrolled infections, other autoimmune diseases, pregnancy or lactation led to exclusion of patients. The source of the sample is a study of T cells in Graves' hyperthyroidism and ophthalmopathy.

Sequenced sample: peripheral blood or thyroid tissue (not recorded which). This receptor was obtained from an adult woman with Graves' disease, either hyperthyroidism or ophthalmopathy (not recorded which). The gene calls are TRBV20-1 and TRBJ1-1, with a possible D match to TRBD1 (6 bases). CDR3 DNA sequence: TGCAGTGCTAGAGATATCGCGACAGGACTGAACACTGAAGCTTTCTTT. It specifies CSARDIATGLNTEAFF.